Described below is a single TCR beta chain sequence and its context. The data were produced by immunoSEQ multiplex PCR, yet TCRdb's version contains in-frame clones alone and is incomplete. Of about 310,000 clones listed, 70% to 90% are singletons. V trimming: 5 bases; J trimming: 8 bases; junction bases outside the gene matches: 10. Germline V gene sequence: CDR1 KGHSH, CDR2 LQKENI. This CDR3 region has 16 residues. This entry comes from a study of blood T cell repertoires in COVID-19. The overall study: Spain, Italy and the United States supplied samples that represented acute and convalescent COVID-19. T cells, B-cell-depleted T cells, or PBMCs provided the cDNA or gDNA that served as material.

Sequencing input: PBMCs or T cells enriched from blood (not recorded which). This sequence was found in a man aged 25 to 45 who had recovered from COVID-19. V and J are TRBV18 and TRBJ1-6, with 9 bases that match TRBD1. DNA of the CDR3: TGTGCCAGCTCAAATACCGGGACAGGGATAGATTCACCCCTCCACTTT. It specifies CASSNTGTGIDSPLHF.